The entry below gives a single TCR beta chain sequence along with its context. Its antigen is as yet unknown. This record comes from a study of OX40 agonist ivuxolimab in advanced cancers. On the study more broadly: Clinicians treated patients with ivuxolimab, an agonistic anti-OX40 (CD134) antibody. Partial responses were observed in three patients, of whom one had hepatocellular carcinoma and two had cutaneous melanoma.

TCRdb keeps only in-frame clones here, not all; method: immunoSEQ multiplex PCR. Counted here are 83,000 or so clones, approximately 86% occurring once; the ten biggest clones make up around 1.8%. Study-level results: In a subset of nonresponders, normalized T-cell clonal expansion was also low. The investigators did not determine what antigen specificity the expanded peripheral T cells had.

V lost 3 bases and J lost 2, with 8 bases in between. The CDR3 totals 14 residues. Germline V gene data show CDR1 as LGHNA and CDR2 as YSLEER. This receptor was taken from an adult with an advanced solid tumor such as melanoma, head and neck, liver or kidney cancer. This chain joins TRBV4-3 and TRBJ1-3, with D unclear. The specimen comprised CD4+ or CD8+ T cells sorted from blood, sampled in a trial of the OX40 agonist ivuxolimab. The CDR3 DNA reads as TGCGCCAGCAGCCAGGACGGAACTGGAAACACCATATATTTT. This sequence encodes CASSQDGTGNTIYF.